Following are 8 T cell receptor beta chains from one sample sequenced in a study of blood T cell repertoires in COVID-19. Repertoires were generated with immunoSEQ multiplex PCR, while TCRdb's copy carries only in-frame clones and drops some. This table has fewer than 250,000 clones, around 85% appearing once. The sample consisted of peripheral blood. The receptors originated from a middle-aged man with acute or convalescent COVID-19.

CDR3 bases: TGCAGCGTTGGGATCCCGGGGGGGGCCTACGAGCAGTACTTC. Translated, it gives CSVGIPGGAYEQYF. V usage is TRBV29-1 and J usage is TRBJ2-7, with TRBD2 matching 8 bases. This CDR3 comprises 14 residues. V gave up 4 bases and J gave up 2 bases; unmatched junction bases: 7. The germline V gene has CDR1 SQVTM and CDR2 ANQGSEA.

This clone was detected only once. J is TRBJ1-6 and V is TRBV9; D gene unclear. V lost 2 bases to trimming and J lost 11 bases, with 20 bases between them. There are 16 residues in the CDR3. Per germline, CDR1 SGDLS and CDR2 YYNGEE. For the CDR3, the DNA is TGTGCCAGCAGCGTCGGTGAGGTCCCGATTTTAACACCCCTCCACTTT. Its protein is CASSVGEVPILTPLHF.

The rearrangement links TRBV2 to TRBJ2-3; TRBD2 aligns across 8 bases. Germline CDR1 reads SNHLY; CDR2 reads FYNNEI. This CDR3 contains 15 residues. The V segment lost 0 bases and the J segment 3 bases; nucleotides outside the gene matches: 2. The CDR3 here is CASSEARLATDTQYF. The CDR3 DNA follows: TGTGCCAGCAGTGAAGCGCGACTAGCGACAGATACGCAGTATTTT.

The gene calls are TRBV9 and TRBJ2-1, with 9 bases aligning to TRBD2. The germline CDR1 and CDR2 sequences are SGDLS and YYNGEE. Germline trimming cut 2 bases from V and 1 base from J; bases unmatched to any gene: 1. The CDR3 contains 15 residues. The CDR3 loop is CASSVSGGSYNEQFF. CDR3 nucleotides: TGTGCCAGCAGCGTCAGCGGGGGGTCCTACAATGAGCAGTTCTTC.

V is TRBV19 and J is TRBJ1-2; TRBD1 is a possible D gene (5 bases). CDR1 and CDR2 from the germline V gene are LNHDA and SQIVND (reference sequence). The CDR3 loop spans 15 amino acids. V was pared by 4 bases and J by 0 bases, with 12 bases between. CDR3 in amino acids: CASSTRVGPNYGYTF. The CDR3 region has the DNA TGTGCCAGTAGTACCAGGGTGGGGCCTAACTATGGCTACACCTTC.

The chain recombines TRBV27 with TRBJ2-1, with 7 bases fitting TRBD2. Germline V gene lookup returns CDR1 MNHEY and CDR2 SMNVEV (reference sequence). The V and J ends lost 8 bases and 2 bases, in that order; junction bases with no gene match: 21. This CDR3 spans 19 amino acids. The CDR3 region is CASPTPASGLYGTYNEQFF. As DNA, the CDR3 is TGTGCCAGCCCCACCCCGGCTAGCGGCCTTTATGGGACCTACAATGAGCAGTTCTTC.

This chain connects TRBV4-1 to TRBJ1-2; tentative D call: TRBD1 (5 bases). CDR3 length equals 16 residues. V was clipped by 2 bases and J by 5 bases, with 18 bases between them. CDR1 MGHRA and CDR2 YSYEKL come from the germline V gene. Written as DNA, the CDR3 is TGCGCCAGCAGCCAATACCGGGAGTCGGGGGGGTATGGCTACACCTTC. Translating gives CASSQYRESGGYGYTF.

The V gene is TRBV7-6, the J gene TRBJ2-2; 8 bases align to TRBD2. V was clipped by 2 bases and J by 1 base; unmatched bases: 6. The CDR3 contains 17 residues. Per the germline V gene, CDR1 is SGHVS and CDR2 is FNYEAQ. The CDR3 DNA reads TGTGCCAGCAGCTTACCGCCCGCGGGAGGGAACACCGGGGAGCTGTTTTTT. The encoded protein is CASSLPPAGGNTGELFF.